This entry concerns a single T cell receptor (beta chain). The antigen is undetermined. The PCR was carried out with 60 Vbeta primers and 13 Jbeta primers. Measured with immunoSEQ multiplex PCR; TCRdb has only the in-frame clones, and not every one. This sample has about 90,000 clones, with around three quarters found just once. The data derive from a study of cytomegalovirus exposure and HLA in healthy donors. The study, taken as a whole, reports: Earlier analysis looked at TCR beta V segments, and most were productive about 90% or about 30% of the time. Beyond CMV serostatus, there was no information to go on about immune exposure. A later analysis, which compared TCR beta chains of equal frequency, found the HLA-associated ones more clonally expanded.

CDR3 length equals 17 residues. Germline CDR1 SGHAT, CDR2 FQNNGV. The J segment lost 0 bases and the V segment lost 5 bases, leaving 5 bases of the junction unmatched. The clonotype was recovered from a woman aged 40 to 50 in good health and CMV-seropositive. The chain is built from TRBV11-2 and TRBJ2-3; 13 nucleotides agree with TRBD2. The sequencing sample was made of PBMCs. The CDR3 region is CASSGLAGESSTDTQYF. In nucleotides, the CDR3 is TGTGCCAGCAGCGGACTAGCGGGGGAATCTAGCACAGATACGCAGTATTTT.